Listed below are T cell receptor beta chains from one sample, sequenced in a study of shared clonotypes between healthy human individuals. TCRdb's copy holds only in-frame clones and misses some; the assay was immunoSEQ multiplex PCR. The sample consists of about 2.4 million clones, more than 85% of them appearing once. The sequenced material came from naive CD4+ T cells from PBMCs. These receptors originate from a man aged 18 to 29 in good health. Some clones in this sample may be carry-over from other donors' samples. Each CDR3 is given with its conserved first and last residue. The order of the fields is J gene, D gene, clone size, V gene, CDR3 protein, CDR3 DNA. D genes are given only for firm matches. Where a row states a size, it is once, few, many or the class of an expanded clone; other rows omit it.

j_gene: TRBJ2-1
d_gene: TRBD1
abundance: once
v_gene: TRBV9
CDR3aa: CASSVASGGGQGAGNEQFF
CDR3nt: TGTGCCAGCAGCGTAGCTTCCGGCGGGGGACAGGGGGCTGGCAATGAGCAGTTCTTC

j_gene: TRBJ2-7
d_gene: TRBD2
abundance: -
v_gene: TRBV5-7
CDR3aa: CASSPPGLVHEQYF
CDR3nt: TGTGCCAGCAGTCCTCCGGGACTAGTTCACGAGCAGTACTTC

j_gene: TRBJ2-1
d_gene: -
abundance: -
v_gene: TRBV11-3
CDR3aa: CASSRSGGSSYNEQFF
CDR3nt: TGTGCCAGCAGCCGGTCGGGCGGAAGCTCCTACAATGAGCAGTTCTTC

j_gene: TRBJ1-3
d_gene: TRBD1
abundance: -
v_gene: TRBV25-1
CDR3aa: CASSWTGLRNTIYF
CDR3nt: TGTGCCAGCTCCTGGACAGGGCTCCGAAACACCATATATTTT

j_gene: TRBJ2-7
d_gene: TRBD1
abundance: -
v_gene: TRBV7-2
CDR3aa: CASSPDRTSSYEQYF
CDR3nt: TGTGCCAGCAGCCCGGACAGGACCAGCTCCTACGAGCAGTACTTC

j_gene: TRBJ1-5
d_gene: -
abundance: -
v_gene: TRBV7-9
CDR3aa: CATSVGRGSQPQHF
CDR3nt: TGTGCCACCTCCGTTGGCCGGGGCTCCCAGCCCCAGCATTTT

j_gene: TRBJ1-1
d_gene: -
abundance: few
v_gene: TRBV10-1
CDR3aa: CASSVSNPEAFF
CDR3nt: TGCGCCAGCAGTGTTTCAAACCCTGAAGCTTTCTTT

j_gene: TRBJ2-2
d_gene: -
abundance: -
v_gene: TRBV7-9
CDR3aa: CASSPPLVYRGDTGELFF
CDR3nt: TGTGCCAGCAGTCCCCCCTTGGTTTACCGGGGTGACACCGGGGAGCTGTTTTTT

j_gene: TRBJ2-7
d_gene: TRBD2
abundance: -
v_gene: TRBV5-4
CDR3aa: CASSISGSLGEQYF
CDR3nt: TGTGCCAGCAGCATAAGCGGGAGTCTAGGCGAGCAGTACTTC

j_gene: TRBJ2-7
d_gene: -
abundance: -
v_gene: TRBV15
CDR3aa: CATSRDGGWYEQYF
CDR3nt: TGTGCCACCAGCAGAGATGGAGGGTGGTACGAGCAGTACTTC

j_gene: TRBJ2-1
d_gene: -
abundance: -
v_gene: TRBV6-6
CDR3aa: CASSYSRESSYNEQFF
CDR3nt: TGTGCCAGCAGTTACTCGAGGGAGAGCTCCTACAATGAGCAGTTCTTC

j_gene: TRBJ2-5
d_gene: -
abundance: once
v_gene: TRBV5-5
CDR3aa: CASSLADVNQETQYF
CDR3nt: TGTGCCAGCAGCTTGGCAGATGTTAACCAAGAGACCCAGTACTTC

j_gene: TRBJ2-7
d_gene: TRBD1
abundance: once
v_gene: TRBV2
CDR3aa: CASSPSGGVKGEQYF
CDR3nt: TGTGCCAGCAGCCCCTCAGGGGGCGTCAAGGGCGAGCAGTACTTC

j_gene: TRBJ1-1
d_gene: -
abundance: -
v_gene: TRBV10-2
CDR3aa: CASSPLRDTEAFF
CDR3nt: TGCGCCAGCAGTCCCCTGAGGGACACTGAAGCTTTCTTT

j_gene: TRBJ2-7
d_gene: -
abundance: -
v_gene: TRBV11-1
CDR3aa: CASSLANGPPYEQYF
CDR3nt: TGTGCCAGCAGCTTAGCTAACGGGCCCCCCTACGAGCAGTACTTC

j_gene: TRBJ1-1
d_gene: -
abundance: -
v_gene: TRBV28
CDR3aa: CASSLGRSGTPEAFF
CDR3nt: TGTGCCAGCAGTTTGGGGCGTTCGGGGACCCCTGAAGCTTTCTTT

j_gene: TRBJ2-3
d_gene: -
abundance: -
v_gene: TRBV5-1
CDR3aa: CASSELSTDTQYF
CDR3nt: TGCGCCAGCAGCGAACTTAGCACAGATACGCAGTATTTT

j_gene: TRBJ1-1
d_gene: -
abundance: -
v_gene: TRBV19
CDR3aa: CASSSQVNTEAFF
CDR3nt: TGTGCCAGTAGCTCTCAGGTGAACACTGAAGCTTTCTTT

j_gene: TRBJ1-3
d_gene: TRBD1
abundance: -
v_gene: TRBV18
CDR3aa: CASSPGQGSGNTIYF
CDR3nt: TGTGCCAGCTCACCCGGACAGGGATCTGGAAACACCATATATTTT

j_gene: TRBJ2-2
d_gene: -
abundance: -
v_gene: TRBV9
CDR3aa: CASSVSSQSGELFF
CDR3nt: TGTGCCAGCAGCGTATCTTCTCAAAGCGGGGAGCTGTTTTTT

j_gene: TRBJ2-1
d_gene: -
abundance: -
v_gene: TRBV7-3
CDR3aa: CASSLSRDRNEQFF
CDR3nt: TGTGCCAGCAGCTTAAGTAGAGACCGCAATGAGCAGTTCTTC

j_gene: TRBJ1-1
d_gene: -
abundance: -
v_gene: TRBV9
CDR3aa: CASSPPGGTEAFF
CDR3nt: TGTGCCAGCAGCCCCCCCGGCGGCACTGAAGCTTTCTTT

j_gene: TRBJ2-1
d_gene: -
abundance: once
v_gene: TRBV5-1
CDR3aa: CASSLADRGRNNEQFF
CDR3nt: TGCGCCAGCAGCTTGGCCGACCGGGGTAGGAACAATGAGCAGTTCTTC

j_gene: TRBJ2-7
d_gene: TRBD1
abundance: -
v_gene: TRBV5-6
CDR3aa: CASSFDRVSYEQYF
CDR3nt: TGTGCCAGCAGTTTCGACAGGGTTTCCTACGAGCAGTACTTC

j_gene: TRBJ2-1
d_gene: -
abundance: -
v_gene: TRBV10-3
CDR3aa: CAISPATYNEQFF
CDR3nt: TGTGCCATCAGCCCAGCGACCTACAATGAGCAGTTCTTC

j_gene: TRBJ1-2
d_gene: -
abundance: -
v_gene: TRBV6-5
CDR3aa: CASSNSPPGGGYTF
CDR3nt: TGTGCCAGCAGTAATTCACCCCCTGGGGGTGGCTACACCTTC

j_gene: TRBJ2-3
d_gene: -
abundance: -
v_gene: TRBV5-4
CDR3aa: CAFLWSFPDTQYF
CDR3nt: TGTGCCTTTCTCTGGAGCTTTCCAGATACGCAGTATTTT

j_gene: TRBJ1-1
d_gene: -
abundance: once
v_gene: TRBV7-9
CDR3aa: CASSFLTEIPEAFF
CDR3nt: TGTGCCAGCAGCTTTCTAACCGAGATCCCTGAAGCTTTCTTT

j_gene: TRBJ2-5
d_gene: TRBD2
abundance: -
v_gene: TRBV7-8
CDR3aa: CASSLEWRGANRETQYF
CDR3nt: TGTGCCAGCAGCTTAGAATGGCGGGGGGCGAATCGAGAGACCCAGTACTTC

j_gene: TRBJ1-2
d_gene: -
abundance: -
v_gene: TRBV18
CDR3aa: CASSPPVSLRGYTF
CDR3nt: TGTGCCAGCTCACCACCAGTTAGCCTTCGGGGCTACACCTTC

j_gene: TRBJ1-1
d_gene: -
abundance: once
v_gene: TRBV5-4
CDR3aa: CASSDRKRLNTEAFF
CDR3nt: TGTGCCAGCAGCGACAGAAAAAGACTGAACACTGAAGCTTTCTTT

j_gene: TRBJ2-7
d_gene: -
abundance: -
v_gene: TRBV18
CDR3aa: CASSPRQGGGYEQYF
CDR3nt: TGTGCCAGCTCACCACGCCAGGGGGGAGGGTACGAGCAGTACTTC

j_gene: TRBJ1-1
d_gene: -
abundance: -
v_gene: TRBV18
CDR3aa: CASSPGGNTEAFF
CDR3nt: TGTGCCAGCTCACCGGGAGGGAACACTGAAGCTTTCTTT

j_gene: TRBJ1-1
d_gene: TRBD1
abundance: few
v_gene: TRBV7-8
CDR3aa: CASSLLGTGLTEAFF
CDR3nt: TGTGCCAGCAGCTTACTTGGGACAGGGCTTACTGAAGCTTTCTTT

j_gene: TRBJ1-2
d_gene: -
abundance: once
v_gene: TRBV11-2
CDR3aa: CASSLDRLSTF
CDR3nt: TGTGCCAGCAGCCTTGACAGACTCTCCACCTTC

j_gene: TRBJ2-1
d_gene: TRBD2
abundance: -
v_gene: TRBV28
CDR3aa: CASTRLAVYNEQFF
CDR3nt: TGTGCCAGCACGAGACTAGCTGTGTACAATGAGCAGTTCTTC

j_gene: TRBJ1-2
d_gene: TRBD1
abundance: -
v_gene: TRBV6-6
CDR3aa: CASSYSTGNYGYTF
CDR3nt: TGTGCCAGCAGTTATTCGACAGGGAACTATGGCTACACCTTC

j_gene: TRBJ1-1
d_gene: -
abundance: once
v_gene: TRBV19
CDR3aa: CASRPGHINTEAFF
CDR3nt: TGTGCCAGTAGACCGGGACATATAAACACTGAAGCTTTCTTT

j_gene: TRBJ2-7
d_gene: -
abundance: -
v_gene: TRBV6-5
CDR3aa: CASRSSSGYSYEQYF
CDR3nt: TGTGCCAGCAGAAGCAGTTCGGGGTACTCCTACGAGCAGTACTTC

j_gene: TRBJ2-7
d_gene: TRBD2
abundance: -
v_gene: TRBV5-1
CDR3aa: CASSGGSGRPYEQYF
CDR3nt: TGCGCCAGCAGCGGCGGGAGCGGGAGACCCTACGAGCAGTACTTC

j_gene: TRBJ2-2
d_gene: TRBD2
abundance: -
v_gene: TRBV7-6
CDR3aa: CASSPGGGRSTGELFF
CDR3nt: TGTGCCAGCAGCCCCGGGGGCGGGAGGAGCACCGGGGAGCTGTTTTTT

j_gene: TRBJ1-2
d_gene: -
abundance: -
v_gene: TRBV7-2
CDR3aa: CASTTGGLVNYGYTF
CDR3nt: TGTGCCAGCACTACGGGGGGTCTGGTGAACTATGGCTACACCTTC

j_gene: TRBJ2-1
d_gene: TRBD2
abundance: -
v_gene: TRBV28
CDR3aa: CASTEIAGGHNEQFF
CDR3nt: TGTGCCAGCACCGAGATAGCGGGAGGACACAATGAGCAGTTCTTC

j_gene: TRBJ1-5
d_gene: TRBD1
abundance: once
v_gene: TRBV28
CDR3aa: CASSKGQGNNQPQHF
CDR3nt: TGTGCCAGCAGTAAGGGACAGGGGAACAATCAGCCCCAGCATTTT

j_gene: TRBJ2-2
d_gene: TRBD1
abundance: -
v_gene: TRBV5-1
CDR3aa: CASSKNLRDRVNTGELFF
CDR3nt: TGCGCCAGCAGCAAAAACTTGAGGGACAGGGTGAACACCGGGGAGCTGTTTTTT

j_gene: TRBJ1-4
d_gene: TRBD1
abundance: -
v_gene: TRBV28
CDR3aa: CASRGQGNEKLFF
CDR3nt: TGTGCCAGCAGGGGACAGGGTAATGAAAAACTGTTTTTT

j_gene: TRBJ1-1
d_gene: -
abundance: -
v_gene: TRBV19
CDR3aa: CASRQVDTEAFF
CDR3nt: TGTGCCAGTAGACAGGTAGACACTGAAGCTTTCTTT

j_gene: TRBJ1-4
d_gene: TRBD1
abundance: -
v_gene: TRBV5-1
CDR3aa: CASSFMTGENEKLFF
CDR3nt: TGCGCCAGCAGCTTCATGACAGGGGAAAATGAAAAACTGTTTTTT

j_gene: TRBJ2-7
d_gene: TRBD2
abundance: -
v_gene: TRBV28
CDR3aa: CASGYRLAGASEQYF
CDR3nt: TGTGCCAGCGGCTACAGACTAGCTGGCGCGAGCGAGCAGTACTTC

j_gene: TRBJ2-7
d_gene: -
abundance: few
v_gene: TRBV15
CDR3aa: CATSREGWGVYEQYF
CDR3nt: TGTGCCACCAGCAGAGAAGGGTGGGGGGTCTACGAGCAGTACTTC

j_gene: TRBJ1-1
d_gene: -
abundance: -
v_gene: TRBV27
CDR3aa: CASSLSEYTEAFF
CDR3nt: TGTGCCAGCAGTTTATCCGAATACACTGAAGCTTTCTTT

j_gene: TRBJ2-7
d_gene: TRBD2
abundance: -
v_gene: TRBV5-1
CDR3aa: CASSLPLAGAEQYF
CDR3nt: TGCGCCAGCAGCTTGCCCTTAGCGGGAGCCGAGCAGTACTTC

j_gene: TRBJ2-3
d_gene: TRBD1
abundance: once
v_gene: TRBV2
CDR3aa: CASSGQGLSTDTQYF
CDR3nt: TGTGCCAGCAGTGGACAGGGGCTTAGCACAGATACGCAGTATTTT

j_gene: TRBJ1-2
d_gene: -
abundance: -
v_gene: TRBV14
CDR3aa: CASSHLSGAHYGYTF
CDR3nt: TGTGCCAGCAGCCATCTCTCAGGGGCACACTATGGCTACACCTTC

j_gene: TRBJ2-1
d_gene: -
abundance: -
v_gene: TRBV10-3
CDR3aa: CAISGTTNVNEQFF
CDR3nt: TGTGCCATCAGTGGTACGACAAACGTCAATGAGCAGTTCTTC

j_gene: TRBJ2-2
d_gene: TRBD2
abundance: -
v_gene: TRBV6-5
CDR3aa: CASSYLSGTGELFF
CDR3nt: TGTGCCAGCAGTTATCTTAGCGGGACCGGGGAGCTGTTTTTT

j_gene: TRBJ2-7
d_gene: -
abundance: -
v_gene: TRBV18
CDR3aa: CASSPGAVASYEQYF
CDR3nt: TGTGCCAGCTCACCAGGGGCGGTAGCCTCCTACGAGCAGTACTTC